The present T cell receptor beta chain was sequenced within a study of liver allograft versus peripheral blood T cells. Study-wide background: Liver transplant recipients had T cell receptor repertoires compared between transplanted liver and peripheral blood.

Findings of the study overall: Differences were reported between the T cell receptor repertoires inside liver allografts and those that were detected in peripheral blood.

Trimming took 4 bases from V and 6 from J, leaving 12 bases between them. This CDR3 comprises 13 residues. Per the germline V gene, CDR1 is SGHAT and CDR2 is FQDESV (reference sequence). In TCRdb, the reads were re-called with MiXCR into one record per CDR3 protein. The data hold 10,000 or so distinct CDR3 sequences, with about 18% observed a single time. A note on this clonotype: Its specificity is unknown.

The V gene is TRBV11-1, the J gene TRBJ1-1; D is unresolved. The TCR originated in a human patient who had a liver transplant. Some T cells may be supplied by the graft donor. The CDR3 DNA sequence: TGTGCCAGCAGCTATATCTATGGGGCTGAAGCTTTCTTT. Translated: CASSYIYGAEAFF.